This TCR beta chain was sequenced for a study of blood T cell repertoires in COVID-19. Study details: Sites in the United States, Italy and Spain provided acute and convalescent COVID-19 samples.

Germline trimming cut 4 bases from V and 3 bases from J; bases unmatched to any gene: 13. This CDR3 is built from 16 residues. In germline, CDR1 is SGHRS, CDR2 YFSETQ. Recruitment covered about two dozen US areas and drew participants whose ages spanned roughly 18 to 89 years. All recovered Cohort 3 donors got two negative PCRs, got clearance, or saw symptom resolution. In the authors' methods: Quantification of nucleated cells was approximated via reference gene primer amplification. TCRdb's copy holds only in-frame clones and misses some; the assay was immunoSEQ multiplex PCR. V, J and clone size are those of that table, while D and trimming were read from the DNA. There are over 300,000 clones in the sample; 70% to 90% occur only once, and about 2% lies in the top ten.

The chain recombines TRBV5-1 with TRBJ2-7; 7 bases match TRBD1. This clonotype originated in a man aged 25 to 40 who had recovered from COVID-19. The source material was PBMCs or T cells enriched from blood (not recorded which). Written as DNA, the CDR3 is TGCGCCAGCAGCACGCCCGGGACAGTTTTTGGCTACGAGCAGTACTTC. Translation gives CASSTPGTVFGYEQYF.